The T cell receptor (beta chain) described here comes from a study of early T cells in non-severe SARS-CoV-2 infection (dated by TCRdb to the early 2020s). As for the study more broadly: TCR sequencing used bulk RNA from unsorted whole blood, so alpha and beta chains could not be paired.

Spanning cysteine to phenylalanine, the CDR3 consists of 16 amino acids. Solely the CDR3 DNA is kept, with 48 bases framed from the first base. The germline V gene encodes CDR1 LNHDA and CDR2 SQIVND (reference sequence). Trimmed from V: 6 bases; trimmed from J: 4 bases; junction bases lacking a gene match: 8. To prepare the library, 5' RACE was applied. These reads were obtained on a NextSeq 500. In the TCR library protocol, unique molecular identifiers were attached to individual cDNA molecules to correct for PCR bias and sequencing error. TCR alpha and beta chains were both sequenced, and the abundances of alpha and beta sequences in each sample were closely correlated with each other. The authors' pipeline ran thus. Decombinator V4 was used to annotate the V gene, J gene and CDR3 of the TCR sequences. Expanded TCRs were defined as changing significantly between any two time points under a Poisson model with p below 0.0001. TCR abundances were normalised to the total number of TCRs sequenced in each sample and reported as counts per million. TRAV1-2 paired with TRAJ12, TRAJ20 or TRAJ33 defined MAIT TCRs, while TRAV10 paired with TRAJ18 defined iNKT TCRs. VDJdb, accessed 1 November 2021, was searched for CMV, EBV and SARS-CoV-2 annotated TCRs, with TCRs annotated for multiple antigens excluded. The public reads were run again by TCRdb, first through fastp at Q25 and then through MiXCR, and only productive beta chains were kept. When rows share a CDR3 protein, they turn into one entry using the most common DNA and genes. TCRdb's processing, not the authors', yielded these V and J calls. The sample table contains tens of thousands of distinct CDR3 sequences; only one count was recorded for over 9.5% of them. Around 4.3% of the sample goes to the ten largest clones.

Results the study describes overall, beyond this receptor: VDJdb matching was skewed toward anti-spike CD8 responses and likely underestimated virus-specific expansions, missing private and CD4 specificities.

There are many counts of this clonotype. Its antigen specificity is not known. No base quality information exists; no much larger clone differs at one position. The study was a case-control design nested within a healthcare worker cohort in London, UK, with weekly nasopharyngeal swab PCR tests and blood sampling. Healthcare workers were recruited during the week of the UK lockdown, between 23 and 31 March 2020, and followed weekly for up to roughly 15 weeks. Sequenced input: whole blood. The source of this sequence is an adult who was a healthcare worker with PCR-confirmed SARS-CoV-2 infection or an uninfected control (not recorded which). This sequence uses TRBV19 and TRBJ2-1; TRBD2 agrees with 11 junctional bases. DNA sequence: TGTGCCAGTAGAAGAACCGGGACTAGCGGATACAATGAGCAGTTCTTC. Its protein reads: CASRRTGTSGYNEQFF.